The T cell receptor (beta chain) described here comes from a study of cytomegalovirus exposure and HLA in healthy donors. This clone has just a few counts. Its matching antigen is unknown. Primers: 60 Vbeta forward and 13 Jbeta reverse. The table came from immunoSEQ multiplex PCR; TCRdb's copy has only in-frame clones and leaves some out. The repertoire has about 130,000 clones, around 78% of them found once; the top ten carry around 1.8%. The CDR3 runs 15 residues. The V and J ends lost 7 bases and 4 bases, in that order; junction bases with no gene match: 11. Looked up from germline, CDR1 is SNHLY and CDR2 is FYNNEI. General study points: Indistinguishability led to the exclusion of some V segments, TRBV6-2 and TRBV6-3 included. Most sequenced TCRs were rare (though some public TCRs occurred in many donors). For presence/absence analyses, sequencing depth was assumed to be roughly uniform across donors.

The chain is built from TRBV2 and TRBJ2-7, with 9 nucleotides matching TRBD2. The TCR was taken from a middle-aged woman in good health and CMV-seronegative. The material sequenced was PBMCs. The CDR3 reads CASNSGEAGGYEQYF. As DNA, the CDR3 is TGTGCCAGCAATTCCGGGGAGGCGGGAGGGTACGAGCAGTACTTC.